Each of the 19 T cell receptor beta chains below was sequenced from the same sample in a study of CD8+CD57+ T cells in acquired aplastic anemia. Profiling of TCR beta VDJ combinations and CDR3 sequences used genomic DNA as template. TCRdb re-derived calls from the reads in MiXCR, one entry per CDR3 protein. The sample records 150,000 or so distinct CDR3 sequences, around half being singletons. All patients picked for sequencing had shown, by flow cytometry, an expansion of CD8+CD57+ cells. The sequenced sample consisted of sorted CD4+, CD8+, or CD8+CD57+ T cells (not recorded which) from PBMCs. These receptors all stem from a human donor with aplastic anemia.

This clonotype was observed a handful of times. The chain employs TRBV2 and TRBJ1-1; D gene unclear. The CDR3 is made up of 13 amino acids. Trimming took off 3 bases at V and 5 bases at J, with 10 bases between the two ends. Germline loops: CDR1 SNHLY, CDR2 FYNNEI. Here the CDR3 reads CASSEFGWTEAFF. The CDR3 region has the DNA TGTGCCAGCAGTGAGTTTGGATGGACTGAAGCTTTCTTT.

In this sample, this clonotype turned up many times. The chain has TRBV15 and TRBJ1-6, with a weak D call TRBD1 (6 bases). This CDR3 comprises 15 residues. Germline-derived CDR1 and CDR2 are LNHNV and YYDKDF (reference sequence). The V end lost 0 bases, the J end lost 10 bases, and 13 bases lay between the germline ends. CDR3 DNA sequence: TGTGCCACCAGCAGAGATGGGGCAGGGGAATCACCCCTCCACTTT. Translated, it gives CATSRDGAGESPLHF. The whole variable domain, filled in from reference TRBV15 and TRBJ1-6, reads DAMVIQNPRYQVTQFGKPVTLSCSQTLNHNVMYWYQQKSSQAPKLLFHYYDKDFNNEADTPDNFQSRRPNTSFCFLDIRSPGLGDTAMYLCATSRDGAGESPLHFGNGTRLTVT.

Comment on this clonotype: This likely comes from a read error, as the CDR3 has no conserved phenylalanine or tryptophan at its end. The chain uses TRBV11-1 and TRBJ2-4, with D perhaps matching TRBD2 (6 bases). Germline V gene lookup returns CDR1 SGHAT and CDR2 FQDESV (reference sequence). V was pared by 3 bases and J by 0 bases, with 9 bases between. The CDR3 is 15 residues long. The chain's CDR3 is CASSLAREAKNIQYL. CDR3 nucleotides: TGTGCCAGCAGCTTGGCGCGGGAAGCCAAAAACATTCAGTACCTC.

CDR3 sequence: CASSLAGAHEQYF. The DNA of the CDR3 is TGCGCCAGCAGCTTGGCGGGGGCCCACGAGCAGTACTTC. The chain carries TRBV5-1 and TRBJ2-7, with D possibly called TRBD1 or TRBD2 (6 bases each). With 0 bases removed from V and 5 bases from J, the gap between germline ends came to 9 bases. Germline lookup yields CDR1 SGHRS and CDR2 YFSETQ. CDR3 length equals 13 residues.

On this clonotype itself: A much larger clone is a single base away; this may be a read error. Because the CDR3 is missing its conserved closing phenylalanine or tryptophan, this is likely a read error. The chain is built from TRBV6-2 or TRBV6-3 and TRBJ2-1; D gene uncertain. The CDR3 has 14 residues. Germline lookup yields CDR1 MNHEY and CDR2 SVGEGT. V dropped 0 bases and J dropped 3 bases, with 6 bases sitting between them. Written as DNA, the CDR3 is TGTGCCAGCAGTTACTCGGTAAGCTACAATGAGCAGTTCCTC. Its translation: CASSYSVSYNEQFL.

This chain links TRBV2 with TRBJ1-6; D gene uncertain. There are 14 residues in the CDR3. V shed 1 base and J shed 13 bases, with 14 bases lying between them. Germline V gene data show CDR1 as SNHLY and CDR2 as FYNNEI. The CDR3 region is CASSEGSGFMPLHF. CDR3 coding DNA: TGTGCCAGCAGTGAAGGCAGTGGCTTTATGCCCCTCCACTTT. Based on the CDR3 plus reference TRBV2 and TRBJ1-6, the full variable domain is EPEVTQTPSHQVTQMGQEVILRCVPISNHLYFYWYRQILGQKVEFLVSFYNNEISEKSEIFDDQFSVERPDGSNFTLKIRSTKLEDSAMYFCASSEGSGFMPLHFGNGTRLTVT.

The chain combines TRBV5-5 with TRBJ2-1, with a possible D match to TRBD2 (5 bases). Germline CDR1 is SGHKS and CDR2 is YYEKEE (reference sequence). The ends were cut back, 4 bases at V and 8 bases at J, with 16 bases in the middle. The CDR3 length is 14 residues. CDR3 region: CASSLEARFDEQFF. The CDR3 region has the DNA TGTGCCAGCAGCCTGGAGGCTAGGTTCGATGAGCAGTTCTTC.

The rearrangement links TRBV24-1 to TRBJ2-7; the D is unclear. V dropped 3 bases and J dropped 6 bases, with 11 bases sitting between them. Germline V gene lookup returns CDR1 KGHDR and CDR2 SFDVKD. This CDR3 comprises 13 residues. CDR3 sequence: CATSDGSGGEQYF. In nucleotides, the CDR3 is TGTGCCACCAGTGATGGGTCGGGCGGCGAGCAGTACTTC.

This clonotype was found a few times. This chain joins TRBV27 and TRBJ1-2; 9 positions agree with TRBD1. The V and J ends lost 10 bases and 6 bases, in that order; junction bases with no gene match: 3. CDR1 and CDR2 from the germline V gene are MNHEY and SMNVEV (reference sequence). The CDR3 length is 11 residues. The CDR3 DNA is TGTGCCACATGGACAGGGGATGGCTACACCTTC. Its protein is CATWTGDGYTF.

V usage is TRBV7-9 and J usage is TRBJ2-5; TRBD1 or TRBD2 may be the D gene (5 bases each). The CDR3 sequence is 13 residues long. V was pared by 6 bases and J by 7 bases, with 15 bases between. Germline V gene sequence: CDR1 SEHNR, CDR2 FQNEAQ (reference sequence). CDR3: CASSRDPGGTQYF. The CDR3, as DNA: TGTGCCAGCAGTAGGGACCCAGGAGGGACCCAGTACTTC.

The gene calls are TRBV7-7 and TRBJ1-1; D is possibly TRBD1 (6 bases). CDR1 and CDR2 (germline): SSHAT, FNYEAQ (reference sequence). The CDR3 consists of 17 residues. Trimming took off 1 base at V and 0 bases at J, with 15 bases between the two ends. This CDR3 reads CASSLGPRGLMNTEAFF. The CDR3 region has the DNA TGTGCCAGCAGCTTAGGTCCCAGGGGCTTAATGAACACTGAAGCTTTCTTT.

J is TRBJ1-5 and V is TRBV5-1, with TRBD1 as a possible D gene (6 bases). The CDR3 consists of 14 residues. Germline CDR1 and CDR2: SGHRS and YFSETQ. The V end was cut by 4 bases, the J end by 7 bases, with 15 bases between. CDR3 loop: CASSPGERGQPQHF. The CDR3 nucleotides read TGCGCCAGCAGCCCAGGGGAGCGGGGCCAGCCCCAGCATTTT. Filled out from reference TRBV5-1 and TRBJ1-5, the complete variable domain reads KAGVTQTPRYLIKTRGQQVTLSCSPISGHRSVSWYQQTPGQGLQFLFEYFSETQRNKGNFPGRFSGRQFSNSRSEMNVSTLELGDSALYLCASSPGERGQPQHFGDGTRLSIL.

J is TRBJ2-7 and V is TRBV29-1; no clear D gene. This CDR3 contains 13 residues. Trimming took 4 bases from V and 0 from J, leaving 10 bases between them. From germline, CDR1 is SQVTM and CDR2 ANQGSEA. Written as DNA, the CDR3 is TGCAGCGTTGGGCTACAGAGCTCCTACGAGCAGTACTTC. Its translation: CSVGLQSSYEQYF.

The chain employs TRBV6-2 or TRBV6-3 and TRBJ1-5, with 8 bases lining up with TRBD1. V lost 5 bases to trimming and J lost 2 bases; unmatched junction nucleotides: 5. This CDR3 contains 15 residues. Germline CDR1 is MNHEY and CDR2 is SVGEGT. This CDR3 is CASSTPGQGNQPQHF. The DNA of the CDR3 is TGTGCCAGCAGTACCCCGGGACAGGGCAATCAGCCCCAGCATTTT.

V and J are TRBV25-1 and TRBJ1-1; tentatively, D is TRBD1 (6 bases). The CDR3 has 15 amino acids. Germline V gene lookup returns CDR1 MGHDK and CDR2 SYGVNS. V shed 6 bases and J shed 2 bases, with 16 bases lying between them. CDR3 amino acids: CASSLGGGQNTEAFF. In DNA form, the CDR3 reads TGTGCCAGCAGCCTGGGGGGGGGACAAAACACTGAAGCTTTCTTT.

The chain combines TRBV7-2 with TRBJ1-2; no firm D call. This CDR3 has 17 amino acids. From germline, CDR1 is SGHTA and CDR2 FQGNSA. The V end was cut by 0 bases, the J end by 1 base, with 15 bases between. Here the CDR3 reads CASSLAVGGSDNYGYTF. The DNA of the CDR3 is TGTGCCAGCAGCTTAGCGGTAGGCGGGTCGGATAACTATGGCTACACCTTC.

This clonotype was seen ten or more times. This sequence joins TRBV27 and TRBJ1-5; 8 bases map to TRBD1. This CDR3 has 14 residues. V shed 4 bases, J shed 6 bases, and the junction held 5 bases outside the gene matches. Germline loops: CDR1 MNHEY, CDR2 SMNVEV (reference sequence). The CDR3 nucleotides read TGTGCCAGCAGTTCCGGACAGGGAGGTCAGCCCCAGCATTTT. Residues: CASSSGQGGQPQHF.

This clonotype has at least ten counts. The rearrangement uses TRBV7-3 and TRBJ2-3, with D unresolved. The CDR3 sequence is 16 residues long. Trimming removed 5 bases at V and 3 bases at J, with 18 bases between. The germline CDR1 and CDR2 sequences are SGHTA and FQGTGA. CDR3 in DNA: TGTGCCAGCAGCCCCCTCTCCGGCCCTAAAACAGATACGCAGTATTTT. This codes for CASSPLSGPKTDTQYF.

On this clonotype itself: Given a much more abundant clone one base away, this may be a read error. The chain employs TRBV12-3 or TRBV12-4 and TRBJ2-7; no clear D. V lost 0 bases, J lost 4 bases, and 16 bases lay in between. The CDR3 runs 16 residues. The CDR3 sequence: CASSLATYEVRYEQYF. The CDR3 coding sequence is TGTGCCAGCAGTTTAGCCACTTATGAGGTTAGGTACGAGCAGTACTTC.